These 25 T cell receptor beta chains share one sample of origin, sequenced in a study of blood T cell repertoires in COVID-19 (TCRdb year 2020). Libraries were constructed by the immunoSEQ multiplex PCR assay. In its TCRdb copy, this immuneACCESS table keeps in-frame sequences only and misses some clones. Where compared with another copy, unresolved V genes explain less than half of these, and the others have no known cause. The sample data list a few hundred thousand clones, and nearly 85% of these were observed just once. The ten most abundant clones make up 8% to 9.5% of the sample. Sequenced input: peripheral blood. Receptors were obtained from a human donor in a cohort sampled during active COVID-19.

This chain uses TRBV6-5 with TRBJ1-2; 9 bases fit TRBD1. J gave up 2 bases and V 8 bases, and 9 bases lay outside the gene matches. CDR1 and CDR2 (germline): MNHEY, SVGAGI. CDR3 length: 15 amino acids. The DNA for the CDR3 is TGTGCCAGCCGGAAGGGACAGGGCGCGAACTATGGCTACACCTTC. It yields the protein CASRKGQGANYGYTF.

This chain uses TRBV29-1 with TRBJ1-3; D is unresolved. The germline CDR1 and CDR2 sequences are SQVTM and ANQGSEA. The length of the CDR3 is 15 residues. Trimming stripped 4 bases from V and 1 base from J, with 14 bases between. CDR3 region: CSVVTGIGSGNTIYF. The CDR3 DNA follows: TGCAGCGTTGTCACGGGGATCGGTTCTGGAAACACCATATATTTT.

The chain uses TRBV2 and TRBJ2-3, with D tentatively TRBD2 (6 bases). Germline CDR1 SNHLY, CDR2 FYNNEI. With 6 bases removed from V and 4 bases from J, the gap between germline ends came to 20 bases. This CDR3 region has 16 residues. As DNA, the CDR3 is TGTGCCAGCAGGATCGGAATGGGACTTACTTCAGATACGCAGTATTTT. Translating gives CASRIGMGLTSDTQYF.

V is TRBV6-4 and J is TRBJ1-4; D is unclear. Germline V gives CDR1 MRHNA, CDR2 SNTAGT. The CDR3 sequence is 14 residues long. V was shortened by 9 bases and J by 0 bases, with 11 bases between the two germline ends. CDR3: CASRRTATNEKLFF. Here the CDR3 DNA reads TGTGCCAGTAGGAGGACGGCAACTAATGAAAAACTGTTTTTT.

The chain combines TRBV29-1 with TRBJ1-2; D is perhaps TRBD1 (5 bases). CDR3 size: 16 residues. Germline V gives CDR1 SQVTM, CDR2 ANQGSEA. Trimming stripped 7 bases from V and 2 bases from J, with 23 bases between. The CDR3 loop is CSATTSLGGRNYGYTF. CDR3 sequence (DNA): TGCAGCGCTACCACCTCCTTGGGGGGGAGGAACTATGGCTACACCTTC.

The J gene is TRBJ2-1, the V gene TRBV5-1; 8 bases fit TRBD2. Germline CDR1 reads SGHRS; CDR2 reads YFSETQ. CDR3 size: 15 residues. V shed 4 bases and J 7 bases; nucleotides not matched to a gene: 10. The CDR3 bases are TGCGCCAGCAGCCCGGGACTAGGAGGGGGGAATGAGCAGTTCTTC. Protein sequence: CASSPGLGGGNEQFF.

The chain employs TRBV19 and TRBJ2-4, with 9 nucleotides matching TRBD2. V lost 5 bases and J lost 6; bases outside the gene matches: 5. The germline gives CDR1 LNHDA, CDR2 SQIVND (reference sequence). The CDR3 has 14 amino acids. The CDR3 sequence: CASSDSGRLNIQYF. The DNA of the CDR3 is TGTGCCAGTAGTGATAGCGGGAGACTAAACATTCAGTACTTC. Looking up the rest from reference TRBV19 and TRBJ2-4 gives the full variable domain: DGGITQSPKYLFRKEGQNVTLSCEQNLNHDAMYWYRQDPGQGLRLIYYSQIVNDFQKGDIAEGYSVSREKKESFPLTVTSAQKNPTAFYLCASSDSGRLNIQYFGAGTRLSVL.

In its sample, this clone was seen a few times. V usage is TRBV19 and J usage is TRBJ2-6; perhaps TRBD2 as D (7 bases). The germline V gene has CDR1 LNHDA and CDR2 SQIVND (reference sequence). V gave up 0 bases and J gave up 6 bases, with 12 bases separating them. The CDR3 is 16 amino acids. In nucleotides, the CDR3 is TGTGCCAGTAGTATAGACGGGGGGCTTAAGGCCAACGTCCTGACTTTC. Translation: CASSIDGGLKANVLTF.

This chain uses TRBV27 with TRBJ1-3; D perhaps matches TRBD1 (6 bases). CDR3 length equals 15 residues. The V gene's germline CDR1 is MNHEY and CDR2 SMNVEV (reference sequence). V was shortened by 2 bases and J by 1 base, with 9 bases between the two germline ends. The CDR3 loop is CASSLAGDSGNTIYF. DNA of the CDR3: TGTGCCAGCAGTTTAGCAGGGGATTCTGGAAACACCATATATTTT.

The CDR3 DNA sequence: TGTGCCAGCAGCCAAGGGGGGCGGACTCTTGGCTACACCTTC. It specifies CASSQGGRTLGYTF. V is TRBV4-2 and J is TRBJ1-2; D is possibly TRBD1 (6 bases). Per germline, CDR1 LGHNA and CDR2 YNFKEQ. The CDR3 loop spans 14 amino acids. V was shortened by 1 base and J by 7 bases, with 13 bases between the two germline ends.

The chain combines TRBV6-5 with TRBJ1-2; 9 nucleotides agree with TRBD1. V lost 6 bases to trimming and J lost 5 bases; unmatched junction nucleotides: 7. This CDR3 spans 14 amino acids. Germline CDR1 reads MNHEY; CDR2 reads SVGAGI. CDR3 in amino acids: CASRDPGTGYGYTF. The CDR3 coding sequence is TGTGCCAGCAGAGACCCCGGGACAGGGTATGGCTACACCTTC.

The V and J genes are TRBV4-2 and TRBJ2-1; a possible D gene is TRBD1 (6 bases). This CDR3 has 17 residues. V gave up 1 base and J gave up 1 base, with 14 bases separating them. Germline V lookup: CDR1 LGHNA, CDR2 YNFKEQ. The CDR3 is CASSQGRGSTSYNEQFF. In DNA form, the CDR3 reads TGTGCCAGCAGCCAAGGCAGGGGCTCCACGTCCTACAATGAGCAGTTCTTC.

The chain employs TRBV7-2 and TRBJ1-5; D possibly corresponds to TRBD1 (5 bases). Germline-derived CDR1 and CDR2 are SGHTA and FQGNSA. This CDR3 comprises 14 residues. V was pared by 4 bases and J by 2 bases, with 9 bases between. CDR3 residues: CASSWGGGNQPQHF. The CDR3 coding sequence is TGTGCCAGCAGCTGGGGCGGCGGCAATCAGCCCCAGCATTTT.

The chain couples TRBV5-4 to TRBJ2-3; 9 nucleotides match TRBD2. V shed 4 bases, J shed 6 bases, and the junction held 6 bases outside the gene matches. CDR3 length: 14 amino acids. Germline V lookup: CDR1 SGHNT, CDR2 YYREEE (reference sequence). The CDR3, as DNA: TGTGCCAGCAGCCACACCGCGGGGGGGGATACGCAGTATTTT. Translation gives CASSHTAGGDTQYF.

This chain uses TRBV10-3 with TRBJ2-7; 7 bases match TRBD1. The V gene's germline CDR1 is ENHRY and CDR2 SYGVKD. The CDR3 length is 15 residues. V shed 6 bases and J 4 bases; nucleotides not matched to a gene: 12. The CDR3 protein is CAIRIGQDRRYEQYF. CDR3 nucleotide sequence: TGTGCCATCAGAATAGGACAGGATAGGCGTTACGAGCAGTACTTC.

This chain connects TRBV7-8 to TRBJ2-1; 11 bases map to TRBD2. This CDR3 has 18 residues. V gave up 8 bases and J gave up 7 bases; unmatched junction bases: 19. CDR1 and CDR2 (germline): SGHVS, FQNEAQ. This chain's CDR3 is CASGRTGAGTSGPNEQFF. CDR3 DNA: TGTGCCAGCGGCCGGACGGGCGCGGGGACTAGCGGACCAAATGAGCAGTTCTTC.

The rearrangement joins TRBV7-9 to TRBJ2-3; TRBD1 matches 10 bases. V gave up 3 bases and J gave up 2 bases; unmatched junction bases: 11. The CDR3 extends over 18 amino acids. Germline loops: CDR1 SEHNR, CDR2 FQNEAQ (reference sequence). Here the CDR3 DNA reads TGTGCCAGCAGCTTGCTTGACAGGGGGCAGCCCATCACAGATACGCAGTATTTT. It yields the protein CASSLLDRGQPITDTQYF.

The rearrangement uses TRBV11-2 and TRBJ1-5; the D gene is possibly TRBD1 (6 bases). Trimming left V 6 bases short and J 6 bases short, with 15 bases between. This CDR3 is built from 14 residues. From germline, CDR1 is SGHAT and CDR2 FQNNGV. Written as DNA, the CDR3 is TGTGCCAGCAGTCTCAGGGGCCTTGGTCAGCCCCAGCATTTT. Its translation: CASSLRGLGQPQHF.

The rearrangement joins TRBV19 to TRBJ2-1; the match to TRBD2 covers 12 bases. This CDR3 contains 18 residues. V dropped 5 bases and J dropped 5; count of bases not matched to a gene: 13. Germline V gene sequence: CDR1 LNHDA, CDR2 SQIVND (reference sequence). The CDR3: CASSFSHLAGGRDNEQFF. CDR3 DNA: TGTGCCAGTAGTTTCTCTCACCTAGCGGGAGGGAGAGACAATGAGCAGTTCTTC.

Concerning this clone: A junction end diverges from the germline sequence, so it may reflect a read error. The CDR3 here is CASSLPVGRGNQPQHF. The CDR3 DNA follows: TGTGCTAGCAGCCTCCCGGTGGGCAGGGGCAATCAGCCCCAGCATTTT. V usage is TRBV7-7 and J usage is TRBJ1-5; TRBD1 might be the D (5 bases). The CDR3 sequence is 16 residues long. CDR1 SSHAT and CDR2 FNYEAQ come from the germline V gene (reference sequence).

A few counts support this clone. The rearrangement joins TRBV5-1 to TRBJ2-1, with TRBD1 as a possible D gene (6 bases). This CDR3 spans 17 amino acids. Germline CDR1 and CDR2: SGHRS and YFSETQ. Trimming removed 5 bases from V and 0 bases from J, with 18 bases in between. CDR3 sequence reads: CASSPGPGVSSYNEQFF. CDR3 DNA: TGCGCCAGCAGTCCAGGGCCAGGGGTCAGCTCCTACAATGAGCAGTTCTTC.

Here the CDR3 DNA reads TGTGCCAGCAGCTTAGGGGTGACAAACCTTTACGACGAGCAGTACTTC. Protein product: CASSLGVTNLYDEQYF. The chain employs TRBV11-2 and TRBJ2-7; D is ambiguous. The V gene's germline CDR1 is SGHAT and CDR2 FQNNGV. The ends were cut back, 1 base at V and 5 bases at J, with 18 bases in the middle. This CDR3 has 16 residues.

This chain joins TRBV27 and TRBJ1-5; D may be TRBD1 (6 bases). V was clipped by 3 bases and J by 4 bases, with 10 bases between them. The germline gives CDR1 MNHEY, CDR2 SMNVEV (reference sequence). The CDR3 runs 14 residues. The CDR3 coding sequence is TGTGCCAGCAGTTTGACCAGGGGTAATCAGCCCCAGCATTTT. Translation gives CASSLTRGNQPQHF.

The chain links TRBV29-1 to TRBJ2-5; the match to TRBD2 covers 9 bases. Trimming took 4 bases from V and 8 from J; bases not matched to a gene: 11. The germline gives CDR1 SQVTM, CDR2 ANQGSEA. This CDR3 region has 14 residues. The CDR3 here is CSVVGSGGQRTQYF. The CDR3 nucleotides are TGCAGCGTTGTTGGTAGCGGGGGTCAGAGAACCCAGTACTTC.

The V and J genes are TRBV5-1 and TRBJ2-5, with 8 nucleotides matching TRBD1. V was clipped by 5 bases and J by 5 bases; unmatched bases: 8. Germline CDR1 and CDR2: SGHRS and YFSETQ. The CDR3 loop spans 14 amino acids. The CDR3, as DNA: TGCGCCAGCAGACTGGGGACAGGCGGGGAGACCCAGTACTTC. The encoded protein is CASRLGTGGETQYF.